One sample yielded the 27 T cell receptor beta chains listed below, sequenced in a study of T cell changes during pregnancy in multiple sclerosis (dated by TCRdb to about 2019). Library preparation used the immunoSEQ multiplex PCR assay. Not all clones reach the TCRdb copy of this immuneACCESS table, which keeps in-frame sequences only. Checked studies attribute under half of the gap to unresolved V genes and leave the rest unexplained. This sample holds about 52,000 clones; 85% to 95% were observed only once. The ten largest clonotypes hold 0.6% to 0.85% of the sample. This specimen was CD4+ T cells from peripheral blood mononuclear cells, taken in the third trimester of pregnancy. These receptors originate from a female donor with multiple sclerosis, enrolled in a pregnancy study.

A remark on this clone: Other DNA sequences from this sample encode an identical CDR3 as well. The V call is TRBV11-2, the J call TRBJ1-2, with D possibly being TRBD1 (5 bases). Germline values: CDR1 SGHAT, CDR2 FQNNGV. This CDR3 has 13 residues. Trimming stripped 3 bases from V and 2 bases from J, with 7 bases between. The chain's CDR3 is CASSLGGNYGYTF. As DNA, the CDR3 is TGTGCCAGCAGCTTGGGGGGGAACTATGGCTACACCTTC.

CDR3 in amino acids: CASSLDGQGSGYTF. CDR3 bases: TGTGCCAGCAGCTTAGATGGACAGGGAAGTGGCTACACCTTC. The V call is TRBV7-9, the J call TRBJ1-2; 8 bases agree with TRBD1. With V trimmed by 1 base and J by 7 bases, 5 bases remained unmatched. This CDR3 has 14 amino acids. Looked up from germline, CDR1 is SEHNR and CDR2 is FQNEAQ (reference sequence).

A single count supports this clone. The rearrangement links TRBV19 to TRBJ2-7, with D possibly matching TRBD2 (6 bases). The V end lost 4 bases, the J end lost 3 bases, and 7 bases lay between the germline ends. The CDR3 has 12 residues. Germline CDR1 and CDR2: LNHDA and SQIVND (reference sequence). In DNA, the CDR3 is TGTGCCAGTAGTAGACTAGGCTACGAGCAGTACTTC. Translated, it gives CASSRLGYEQYF.

V is TRBV11-3 and J is TRBJ2-3, with 8 bases matching TRBD2. CDR1 and CDR2 (germline): SGHNT, YENEEA. The CDR3 is 18 amino acids. V shed 1 base and J 2 bases; nucleotides not matched to a gene: 11. As DNA, the CDR3 is TGTGCCAGCAGCTTAGGGGGGACTAGGGCTTACTCCACAGATACGCAGTATTTT. Protein: CASSLGGTRAYSTDTQYF.

The rearrangement joins TRBV6-1 to TRBJ1-2; maybe TRBD1 (6 bases). V was trimmed by 0 bases and J by 0 bases, leaving 8 bases between them. Germline V gene data show CDR1 as MNHNS and CDR2 as SASEGT. The CDR3 loop spans 15 amino acids. For the CDR3, the DNA is TGTGCCAGCAGTGAAGCGACAGGCCCTAACTATGGCTACACCTTC. Protein product: CASSEATGPNYGYTF.

The table lists this clone with a count of one. Different DNA sequences within this sample yield the same CDR3. J is TRBJ1-4 and V is TRBV6-5; D is ambiguous. The CDR3 consists of 14 residues. V lost 0 bases and J 5 bases, leaving 7 bases between the germline ends. The germline V gene encodes CDR1 MNHEY and CDR2 SVGAGI. CDR3 in amino acids: CASSYSAGNEKLFF. The CDR3 coding sequence is TGTGCCAGCAGTTACTCGGCGGGCAATGAAAAACTGTTTTTT.

This chain links TRBV6-5 with TRBJ1-2; the D gene is possibly TRBD1 (6 bases). The CDR3 length is 15 residues. CDR1 MNHEY and CDR2 SVGAGI come from the germline V gene. Trimming pared 0 bases from V and 4 bases from J, leaving 12 bases between. In DNA form, the CDR3 reads TGTGCCAGCAGTTACTCGACAGGCGCCGCCTATGGCTACACCTTC. This sequence encodes CASSYSTGAAYGYTF.

The chain links TRBV7-7 to TRBJ1-2, with D unclear. The CDR3 has 14 residues. CDR1 and CDR2 (germline): SSHAT, FNYEAQ (reference sequence). V lost 11 bases and J 4 bases, leaving 20 bases between the germline ends. CDR3 nucleotides: TGTGCCCCGCGGAGGCGTCCTAAAGTCTATGGCTACACCTTC. Amino acids: CAPRRRPKVYGYTF.

This rearrangement joins TRBV18 to TRBJ2-1; TRBD2 matches 9 bases. The CDR3 has 15 residues. The germline CDR1 and CDR2 sequences are KGHSH and LQKENI. With V trimmed by 1 base and J by 8 bases, 6 bases remained unmatched. The CDR3 nucleotides read TGTGCCAGCTCACCACTGGGCGGGGGGGCGCATGAGCAGTTCTTC. It specifies CASSPLGGGAHEQFF.

This chain joins TRBV6-5 and TRBJ2-7; 7 positions match TRBD2. J lost 1 base, V lost 6 bases, and 6 bases had no gene match. This CDR3 is 14 amino acids long. CDR1 is MNHEY, CDR2 SVGAGI, per germline. CDR3 sequence reads: CASRGSSGSYEQYF. The DNA for the CDR3 is TGTGCCAGCAGGGGGTCTAGCGGATCCTACGAGCAGTACTTC.

The V and J genes are TRBV19 and TRBJ1-1; 11 nucleotides match TRBD1. Germline lookup yields CDR1 LNHDA and CDR2 SQIVND (reference sequence). This CDR3 contains 13 residues. J gave up 7 bases and V 6 bases, and 4 bases lay outside the gene matches. The DNA for the CDR3 is TGTGCCAGTAGGGGGACAGGGGGTGTTGAAGCTTTCTTT. Its protein is CASRGTGGVEAFF.

V gene TRBV5-1 combines with J gene TRBJ1-2, with TRBD1 matching over 7 bases. J lost 6 bases, V lost 3 bases, and 2 bases had no gene match. The germline V gene has CDR1 SGHRS and CDR2 YFSETQ. This CDR3 region has 12 residues. The CDR3 region has the DNA TGCGCCAGCAGCTCGGGGACAGATGGCTACACCTTC. Residues: CASSSGTDGYTF.

The rearrangement links TRBV5-6 to TRBJ1-5; perhaps TRBD1 as D (5 bases). This CDR3 has 16 amino acids. V lost 4 bases, J lost 5 bases, and 19 bases lay in between. Germline-derived CDR1 and CDR2 are SGHDT and YYEEEE. The CDR3: CASSPPPQGSDQPQHF. In nucleotides, the CDR3 is TGTGCCAGCAGCCCACCCCCTCAGGGTTCGGATCAGCCCCAGCATTTT.

The chain is built from TRBV7-2 and TRBJ2-3; TRBD2 matches 12 bases. The CDR3 has 16 amino acids. CDR1 and CDR2 (germline): SGHTA, FQGNSA. V was clipped by 5 bases and J by 3 bases; unmatched bases: 6. CDR3 sequence reads: CASSPRTSGATDTQYF. In nucleotides, the CDR3 is TGTGCCAGCAGCCCGCGGACTAGCGGGGCAACAGATACGCAGTATTTT.

The chain combines TRBV11-1 with TRBJ2-7; TRBD2 aligns across 12 bases. CDR3 length: 14 amino acids. After removal of 9 bases from V and 2 bases from J, the junction contained 5 bases not matched to a gene. Germline values: CDR1 SGHAT, CDR2 FQDESV (reference sequence). CDR3 loop: CASMTSGGTYEQYF. The CDR3 DNA reads TGTGCCAGTATGACTAGCGGGGGAACCTACGAGCAGTACTTC.

This sequence joins TRBV10-2 and TRBJ1-4; D ambiguous. The germline V gene has CDR1 WSHSY and CDR2 SAAADI. This CDR3 region has 14 residues. The V gene lost 0 bases and the J gene lost 8 bases, with 10 bases spanning the gap. Written as DNA, the CDR3 is TGCGCCAGCAGTGAGTCGTTGACTAGGGAAAAACTGTTTTTT. Translated: CASSESLTREKLFF.

The rearrangement uses TRBV5-6 and TRBJ2-5, with 8 nucleotides matching TRBD2. CDR3 length equals 14 residues. The ends lost 4 bases at V and 3 bases at J; junction bases unmatched: 5. Germline assignment: CDR1 SGHDT and CDR2 YYEEEE. DNA for the CDR3: TGTGCCAGCAGCCGTTCGGGGGGGGAAGAGACCCAGTACTTC. Its translation: CASSRSGGEETQYF.

The chain carries TRBV27 and TRBJ1-2; 7 nucleotides agree with TRBD1. Germline loops: CDR1 MNHEY, CDR2 SMNVEV (reference sequence). J was trimmed by 3 bases and V by 5 bases; bases with no gene match: 6. The CDR3 is 14 residues long. CDR3 amino acids: CASSPGQPYYGYTF. For the CDR3, the DNA is TGTGCCAGCAGTCCGGGACAGCCGTACTATGGCTACACCTTC.

The chain couples TRBV2 to TRBJ2-3; 13 positions match TRBD2. Germline CDR1 reads SNHLY; CDR2 reads FYNNEI. This CDR3 is built from 17 residues. J gave up 0 bases and V 4 bases, and 4 bases lay outside the gene matches. This CDR3 reads CASSGLAGGPSTDTQYF. The CDR3 DNA reads as TGTGCCAGCAGTGGACTAGCGGGGGGCCCAAGCACAGATACGCAGTATTTT.

This chain uses TRBV7-2 with TRBJ2-1; the D gene is possibly TRBD1 (5 bases). Trimming left V 1 base short and J 7 bases short, with 14 bases between. The CDR3 covers 15 residues. Germline V gives CDR1 SGHTA, CDR2 FQGNSA. This chain's CDR3 is CASSLGWTLANEQFF. The CDR3 DNA sequence: TGTGCCAGCAGCTTAGGTTGGACATTGGCGAATGAGCAGTTCTTC. Variable domain in full (rest from reference TRBV7-2 and TRBJ2-1): GAGVSQSPSNKVTEKGKDVELRCDPISGHTALYWYRQSLGQGLEFLIYFQGNSAPDKSGLPSDRFSAERTGGSVSTLTIQRTQQEDSAVYLCASSLGWTLANEQFFGPGTRLTVL.

As DNA, the CDR3 is TGTGCCAGCAGTCCCCTCGGCAGGGCAGGGAAAGGCACTGAAGCTTTCTTT. Its protein is CASSPLGRAGKGTEAFF. V is TRBV28 and J is TRBJ1-1; tentative D call: TRBD1 (5 bases). With 5 bases removed from V and 4 bases from J, the gap between germline ends came to 23 bases. Germline V lookup: CDR1 MDHEN, CDR2 SYDVKM. The CDR3 runs 17 residues. Full variable domain (missing parts from reference TRBV28 and TRBJ1-1): DVKVTQSSRYLVKRTGEKVFLECVQDMDHENMFWYRQDPGLGLRLIYFSYDVKMKEKGDIPEGYSVSREKKERFSLILESASTNQTSMYLCASSPLGRAGKGTEAFFGQGTRLTVV.

The chain links TRBV30 to TRBJ1-3; D is uncertain. The germline gives CDR1 GTSNPN, CDR2 SVGIG (reference sequence). This CDR3 is 14 amino acids long. V was clipped by 8 bases and J by 0 bases, with 14 bases between them. CDR3 amino acids: CAGKDSNSGNTIYF. The CDR3 DNA is TGTGCCGGGAAGGACTCTAACTCTGGAAACACCATATATTTT.

J is TRBJ1-3 and V is TRBV7-8; the D is unclear. Trimming stripped 1 base from V and 3 bases from J, with 19 bases between. The CDR3 consists of 18 residues. Germline lookup yields CDR1 SGHVS and CDR2 FQNEAQ. The CDR3 DNA is TGTGCCAGCAGCTTAGTCTTCGGGCGGGGAGTGGGTGGAAACACCATATATTTT. Translated: CASSLVFGRGVGGNTIYF.

The J gene is TRBJ2-1, the V gene TRBV5-6; D is perhaps TRBD1 (5 bases). The CDR3 is 11 residues long. CDR1 is SGHDT, CDR2 YYEEEE, per germline. V lost 4 bases, J lost 9 bases, and 8 bases lay in between. Written as DNA, the CDR3 is TGTGCCAGCAGCGCTCAGGGTGAGCAGTTCTTC. Encoded protein: CASSAQGEQFF.

V usage is TRBV18 and J usage is TRBJ2-3, with TRBD1 matching 9 bases. CDR3 size: 15 residues. V trimming: 2 bases; J trimming: 6 bases; junction bases outside the gene matches: 6. Germline lookup yields CDR1 KGHSH and CDR2 LQKENI. For the CDR3, the DNA is TGTGCCAGCTCACCAGGACAGGGGATCTTGGATACGCAGTATTTT. It translates to CASSPGQGILDTQYF.

This clone was recorded only once. The chain links TRBV9 to TRBJ1-3; the D gene is possibly TRBD1 (5 bases). CDR1 SGDLS and CDR2 YYNGEE come from the germline V gene. The CDR3 sequence is 16 residues long. Trimming shortened V by 3 bases and J by 2 bases, and 15 bases separated the two germline ends. The CDR3 protein is CASSAYPQGTGNTIYF. For the CDR3, the DNA is TGTGCCAGCAGCGCGTACCCTCAGGGCACTGGAAACACCATATATTTT.

There are a few counts of this clone. The chain carries TRBV9 and TRBJ1-2; 8 nucleotides line up with TRBD1. The J segment lost 6 bases and the V segment lost 4 bases, leaving 14 bases of the junction unmatched. The germline gives CDR1 SGDLS, CDR2 YYNGEE. The CDR3 is 16 amino acids. CDR3 loop: CASSSQGVAGLDGYTF. The CDR3 DNA sequence: TGTGCCAGCAGCTCACAGGGGGTTGCGGGGTTAGATGGCTACACCTTC.